These T cell receptor beta chains were read from a single sample in a study of blood T cell repertoires in COVID-19. Here immunoSEQ multiplex PCR was the method, and the copy in TCRdb shows in-frame clones only, minus some. The sample yields about 210,000 clones, about four fifths seen once. The sample taken for sequencing was peripheral blood. The receptors come from a woman in her thirties or forties with active or convalescent COVID-19. Each CDR3 is given with its conserved first and last residue. A D gene is named only where the DNA matches it firmly. Clone size is given for some rows only: seen once, a few or many times, or a class if the clone is expanded.

TGTGCCAGCAGCCAGCAGGGGCCGGAAAAAGCTTTCTTT	CASSQQGPEKAFF	NA	TRBV3-1/TRBV3-2	TRBJ1-1	NA
TGTGCCTGGAGTGCCCAGGGGGAACATGGCTACACCTTC	CAWSAQGEHGYTF	NA	TRBV30	TRBJ1-2	TRBD1
TGTGCCAGCAGTCACAGGGATGAAGAGACCCAGTACTTC	CASSHRDEETQYF	NA	TRBV5-4	TRBJ2-5	NA
TGTGCCAGTAGTATGAGGGAAAGGAATTCACCCCTCCACTTT	CASSMRERNSPLHF	NA	TRBV19	TRBJ1-6	NA
TGTGCCAGCAGCTTAGAGGGAGGTGTGGGGACAGATACGCAGTATTTT	CASSLEGGVGTDTQYF	NA	TRBV7-8	TRBJ2-3	NA
TGTGCCAGCAGTGAACCCGGGACAGGGACAGATACGCAGTATTTT	CASSEPGTGTDTQYF	NA	TRBV6-1	TRBJ2-3	TRBD1
TGTGCCAGCAGCTTGGATGTGGGACAGGGGGGATCATATAGCAATCAGCCCCAGCATTTT	CASSLDVGQGGSYSNQPQHF	NA	TRBV5-8	TRBJ1-5	TRBD1
TGTGCCAGCAGCTCCAGCGACAGGGGGAATTCACCCCTCCACTTT	CASSSSDRGNSPLHF	NA	TRBV7-3	TRBJ1-6	TRBD1
TGTGCCAGCAGCTCACTAGCGGGGGCTGGCGAGCAGTACTTC	CASSSLAGAGEQYF	few	TRBV7-2	TRBJ2-7	TRBD2
TGTGCCAGCTCACCGACAGGGAAAGACTACGAGCAGTACTTC	CASSPTGKDYEQYF	NA	TRBV18	TRBJ2-7	TRBD1